This paragraph covers one T cell receptor beta chain sequence. The sample is drawn from a study of PD-1 blockade in mismatch repair-deficient tumors. PCR or immunohistochemistry showed mismatch repair deficiency in every enrolled patient. TCR sequencing covered a few patients who responded to pembrolizumab. This CDR3 spans 13 amino acids. V was cut by 2 bases and J by 3 bases, with 8 bases left in between. Germline V CDR1 and CDR2: SGHRS, YFSETQ. TCRdb's table, derived via immunoSEQ multiplex PCR, lists solely in-frame clones and lacks some. The sample carries tens of thousands of clones, approximately 80% recorded once.

The sample in question was peripheral blood, obtained 44 weeks after starting pembrolizumab. The TCR sequence derives from an adult with mismatch repair-deficient cancer. The V call is TRBV5-1, the J call TRBJ2-5; no clear D. The CDR3 coding sequence is TGCGCCAGCAGCTTAACGACGAAAGAGACCCAGTACTTC. Translation gives CASSLTTKETQYF. The complete variable domain, with remaining parts taken from reference TRBV5-1 and TRBJ2-5, reads KAGVTQTPRYLIKTRGQQVTLSCSPISGHRSVSWYQQTPGQGLQFLFEYFSETQRNKGNFPGRFSGRQFSNSRSEMNVSTLELGDSALYLCASSLTTKETQYFGPGTRLLVL.